The 7 T cell receptor beta chains given below trace back to one sample, sequenced in a study of blood T cell repertoires in COVID-19. Here immunoSEQ multiplex PCR was the method, and the copy in TCRdb shows in-frame clones only, minus some. The top ten clones hold about 2.3% of a sample with around 400,000 clones, around 87% of them seen once. Sequenced input: peripheral blood. The receptors here all came from a woman aged 60 to 75 with COVID-19, enrolled during active disease.

For this clone: A junction end diverges from the germline sequence, so it may reflect a read error. The V call is TRBV7-7, the J call TRBJ2-2; 8 nucleotides agree with TRBD2. Germline values: CDR1 SSHAT, CDR2 FNYEAQ (reference sequence). The CDR3 has 16 residues. CDR3 bases: TGTGCTAGCAGTTTTCAAGCGGGGGCCAACACCGGGGAGCTGTTTTTT. As protein: CASSFQAGANTGELFF.

V gene TRBV4-1 combines with J gene TRBJ1-1; 8 nucleotides line up with TRBD1. The V gene end was trimmed by 3 bases and the J gene end by 4 bases; junction bases not matched to a gene: 25. There are 21 residues in the CDR3. Per the germline V gene, CDR1 is MGHRA and CDR2 is YSYEKL. The CDR3 DNA follows: TGCGCCAGCAGCCATCTCCTCCGGGACAGGAGGAAAGAGCTAGATGGCACTGAAGCTTTCTTT. Its translation: CASSHLLRDRRKELDGTEAFF.

This rearrangement joins TRBV29-1 to TRBJ1-1; unclear D gene. The CDR3 length is 14 residues. V shed 2 bases and J shed 0 bases, with 10 bases lying between them. Germline assignment: CDR1 SQVTM and CDR2 ANQGSEA. The CDR3 region is CSVERSGLNTEAFF. The DNA of the CDR3 is TGCAGCGTTGAACGCTCAGGATTGAACACTGAAGCTTTCTTT.

This chain connects TRBV5-1 to TRBJ2-3; TRBD2 matches at 10 bases. Germline trimming cut 4 bases from V and 5 bases from J; bases unmatched to any gene: 7. The CDR3 is 15 residues long. The germline V gene has CDR1 SGHRS and CDR2 YFSETQ. CDR3 residues: CASSPWGTSEDTQYF. CDR3 sequence (DNA): TGCGCCAGCAGCCCGTGGGGGACTAGCGAAGATACGCAGTATTTT. The variable domain in full, with the rest retrieved from reference TRBV5-1 and TRBJ2-3, is KAGVTQTPRYLIKTRGQQVTLSCSPISGHRSVSWYQQTPGQGLQFLFEYFSETQRNKGNFPGRFSGRQFSNSRSEMNVSTLELGDSALYLCASSPWGTSEDTQYFGPGTRLTVL.

V is TRBV5-1 and J is TRBJ1-1; D ambiguous. Trimming left V 4 bases short and J 2 bases short, with 9 bases between. Germline CDR1 SGHRS, CDR2 YFSETQ. CDR3 length: 13 amino acids. The CDR3 region has the DNA TGCGCCAGCAGCAACAGAGTTAACACTGAAGCTTTCTTT. Protein sequence: CASSNRVNTEAFF.

The chain employs TRBV5-1 and TRBJ1-6, with D hard to call. CDR1 is SGHRS, CDR2 YFSETQ, per germline. The CDR3 covers 14 residues. Trimming removed 3 bases from V and 2 bases from J, with 6 bases in between. The CDR3 sequence is CASSWAAYNSPLHF. Here the CDR3 DNA reads TGCGCCAGCAGCTGGGCAGCCTATAATTCACCCCTCCACTTT.

V usage is TRBV7-9 and J usage is TRBJ1-2; D is undetermined. This CDR3 has 12 residues. Germline lookup yields CDR1 SEHNR and CDR2 FQNEAQ (reference sequence). Trimming took off 0 bases at V and 8 bases at J, with 7 bases between the two ends. Written as DNA, the CDR3 is TGTGCCAGCAGCTTAGCCAACGGGGGCTACACCTTC. Protein product: CASSLANGGYTF.